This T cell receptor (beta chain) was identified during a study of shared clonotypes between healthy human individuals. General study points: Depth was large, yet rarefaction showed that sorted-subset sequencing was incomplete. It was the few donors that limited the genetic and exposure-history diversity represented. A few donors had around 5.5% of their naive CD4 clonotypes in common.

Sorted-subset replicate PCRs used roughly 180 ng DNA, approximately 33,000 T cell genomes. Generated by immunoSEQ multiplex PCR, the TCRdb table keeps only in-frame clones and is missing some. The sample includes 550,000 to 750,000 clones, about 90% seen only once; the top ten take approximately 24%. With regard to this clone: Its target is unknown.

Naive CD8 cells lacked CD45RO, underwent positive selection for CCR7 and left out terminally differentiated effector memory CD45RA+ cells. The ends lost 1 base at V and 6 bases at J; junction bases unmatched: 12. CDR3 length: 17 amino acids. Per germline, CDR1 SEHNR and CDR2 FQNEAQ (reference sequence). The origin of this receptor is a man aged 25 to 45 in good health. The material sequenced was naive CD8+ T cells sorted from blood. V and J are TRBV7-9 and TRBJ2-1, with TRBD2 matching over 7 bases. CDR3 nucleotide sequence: TGTGCCAGCAGCTTAGTGGGCGGGGGAGCGACCTCCAATGAGCAGTTCTTC. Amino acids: CASSLVGGGATSNEQFF.